The source of this TCR beta chain is a study of tumor-infiltrating lymphocytes in primary liver carcinoma. Looking at the study overall: The patients presented with primary liver carcinoma, which was managed through surgical resection.

Making TCR beta cDNA involved 400 to 600 ng total RNA and a constant-region primer. Employing slightly modified ARM-PCR, three nested multiplex PCR rounds were run, and these gave rise to the TCR beta libraries. Each CDR3 protein is one row after TCRdb ran MiXCR on the multiplex PCR reads. The table has about 310,000 distinct CDR3 sequences, around 50% seen once. The study extracted blood RNA from unsorted whole blood and also extracted germline DNA. The source of this sequence is a woman aged 25 to 39 with primary liver carcinoma and hepatitis B virus infection. Sequences were obtained from peripheral blood.

The CDR3 coding sequence is TGTGCCTGGAGTCTGGGGGGGAGGCAGCCCCAGCATTTT. Amino acids: CAWSLGGRQPQHF. The rearrangement joins TRBV30 to TRBJ1-5; the D gene is possibly TRBD1 (5 bases). This CDR3 has 13 residues. Germline assignment: CDR1 GTSNPN and CDR2 SVGIG (reference sequence). Trimming stripped 2 bases from V and 7 bases from J, with 12 bases between.